This TCR beta chain was recovered during a study of cytomegalovirus exposure and HLA in healthy donors. Unmatched junction bases numbered 8, after V lost 3 bases and J lost 0 bases. The CDR3 is 16 residues long. The germline V gene encodes CDR1 SGHDT and CDR2 YYEEEE. The PCR used 60 Vbeta and 13 Jbeta primers. Assay used: immunoSEQ multiplex PCR; TCRdb lists only in-frame clones, some missing. The table has 130,000 to 150,000 clones, about 80% seen once; the top ten hold about 4.4%. Broader study findings: As was reported, the HLA-A and HLA-B alleles of most subjects were accurately predicted from TCR beta sequences. Presence/absence analysis assumed near-uniform sequencing depth across donors. Sequencing had likely introduced a cluster of highly shared sequence variants as an artifact.

This clone was counted between two and nine times. What it recognizes is unknown. Whereas donors were nominally healthy upon sampling, unrecorded immune exposures were probable. The rearrangement uses TRBV5-6 and TRBJ1-1, with 7 positions matching TRBD1. Sequencing input: PBMCs. The TCR sequence derives from a man aged 35-49 years in good health and CMV-seronegative. The CDR3 reads CASSWTGLLMNTEAFF. CDR3 sequence (DNA): TGTGCCAGCAGCTGGACAGGACTCCTCATGAACACTGAAGCTTTCTTT. Variable domain in full (rest from reference TRBV5-6 and TRBJ1-1): DAGVTQSPTHLIKTRGQQVTLRCSPKSGHDTVSWYQQALGQGPQFIFQYYEEEERQRGNFPDRFSGHQFPNYSSELNVNALLLGDSALYLCASSWTGLLMNTEAFFGQGTRLTVV.